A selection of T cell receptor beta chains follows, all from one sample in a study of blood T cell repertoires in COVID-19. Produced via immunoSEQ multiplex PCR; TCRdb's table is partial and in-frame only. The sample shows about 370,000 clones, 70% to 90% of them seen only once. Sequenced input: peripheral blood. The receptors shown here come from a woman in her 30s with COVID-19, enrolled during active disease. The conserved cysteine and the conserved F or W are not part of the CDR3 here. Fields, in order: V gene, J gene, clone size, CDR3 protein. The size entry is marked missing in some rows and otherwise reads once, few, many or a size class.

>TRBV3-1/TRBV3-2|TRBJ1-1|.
ASRHTNRGRGSAEAF
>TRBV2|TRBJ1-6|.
ASSRDSGLNSPLH
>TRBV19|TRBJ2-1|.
ASSIQRGGYNEQF
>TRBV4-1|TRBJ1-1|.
ASSPTDRAFPLNTEAF
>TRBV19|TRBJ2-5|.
ASSVQGVQETQY
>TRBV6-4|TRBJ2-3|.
ASSDEGRATDTQY
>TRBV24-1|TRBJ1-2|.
ATSDEGQGRRGYT
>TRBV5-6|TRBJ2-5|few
ASSFAREGTQY
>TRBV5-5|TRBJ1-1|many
ASSFPAGGADTEAF
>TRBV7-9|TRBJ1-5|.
ASSLGRSGTGSGQPQH
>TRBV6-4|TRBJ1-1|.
ASRADRTSNTEAF
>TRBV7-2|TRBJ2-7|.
ASSFGTGAYEQY
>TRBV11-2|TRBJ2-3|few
ASSLNSGGRDTQY
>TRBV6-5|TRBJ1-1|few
ASSYSVATEAF
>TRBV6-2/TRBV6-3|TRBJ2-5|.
ASSSTLLTNAETQY
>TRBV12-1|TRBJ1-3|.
ASSPSGRGQGGNTIY
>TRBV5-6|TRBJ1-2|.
ASSLNFRDYYGYT
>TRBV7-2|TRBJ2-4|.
ASSLGGGLNIQY
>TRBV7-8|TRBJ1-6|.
ASSLETASSYNSPLH
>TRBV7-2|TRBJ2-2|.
VIGQGSNTGELF
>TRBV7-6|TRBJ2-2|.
ASSGSRNTGELF
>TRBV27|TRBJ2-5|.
ASSYRDRGQTQY
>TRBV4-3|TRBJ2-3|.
ASSPGLAAADTQY
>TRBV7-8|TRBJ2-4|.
ASSTPGLKNIQY
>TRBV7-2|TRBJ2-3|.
ASSSGLARTDTQY
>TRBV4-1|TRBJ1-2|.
ASSQVSPGDYGYT
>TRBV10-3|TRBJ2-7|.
AIREDAEQY
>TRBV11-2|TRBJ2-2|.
ASSLGRGATGELF
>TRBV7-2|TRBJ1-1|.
ASRIDRANTEAF
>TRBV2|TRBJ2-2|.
ATLGGLTGELF
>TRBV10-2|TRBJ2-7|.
ASSESFGAPYEQY